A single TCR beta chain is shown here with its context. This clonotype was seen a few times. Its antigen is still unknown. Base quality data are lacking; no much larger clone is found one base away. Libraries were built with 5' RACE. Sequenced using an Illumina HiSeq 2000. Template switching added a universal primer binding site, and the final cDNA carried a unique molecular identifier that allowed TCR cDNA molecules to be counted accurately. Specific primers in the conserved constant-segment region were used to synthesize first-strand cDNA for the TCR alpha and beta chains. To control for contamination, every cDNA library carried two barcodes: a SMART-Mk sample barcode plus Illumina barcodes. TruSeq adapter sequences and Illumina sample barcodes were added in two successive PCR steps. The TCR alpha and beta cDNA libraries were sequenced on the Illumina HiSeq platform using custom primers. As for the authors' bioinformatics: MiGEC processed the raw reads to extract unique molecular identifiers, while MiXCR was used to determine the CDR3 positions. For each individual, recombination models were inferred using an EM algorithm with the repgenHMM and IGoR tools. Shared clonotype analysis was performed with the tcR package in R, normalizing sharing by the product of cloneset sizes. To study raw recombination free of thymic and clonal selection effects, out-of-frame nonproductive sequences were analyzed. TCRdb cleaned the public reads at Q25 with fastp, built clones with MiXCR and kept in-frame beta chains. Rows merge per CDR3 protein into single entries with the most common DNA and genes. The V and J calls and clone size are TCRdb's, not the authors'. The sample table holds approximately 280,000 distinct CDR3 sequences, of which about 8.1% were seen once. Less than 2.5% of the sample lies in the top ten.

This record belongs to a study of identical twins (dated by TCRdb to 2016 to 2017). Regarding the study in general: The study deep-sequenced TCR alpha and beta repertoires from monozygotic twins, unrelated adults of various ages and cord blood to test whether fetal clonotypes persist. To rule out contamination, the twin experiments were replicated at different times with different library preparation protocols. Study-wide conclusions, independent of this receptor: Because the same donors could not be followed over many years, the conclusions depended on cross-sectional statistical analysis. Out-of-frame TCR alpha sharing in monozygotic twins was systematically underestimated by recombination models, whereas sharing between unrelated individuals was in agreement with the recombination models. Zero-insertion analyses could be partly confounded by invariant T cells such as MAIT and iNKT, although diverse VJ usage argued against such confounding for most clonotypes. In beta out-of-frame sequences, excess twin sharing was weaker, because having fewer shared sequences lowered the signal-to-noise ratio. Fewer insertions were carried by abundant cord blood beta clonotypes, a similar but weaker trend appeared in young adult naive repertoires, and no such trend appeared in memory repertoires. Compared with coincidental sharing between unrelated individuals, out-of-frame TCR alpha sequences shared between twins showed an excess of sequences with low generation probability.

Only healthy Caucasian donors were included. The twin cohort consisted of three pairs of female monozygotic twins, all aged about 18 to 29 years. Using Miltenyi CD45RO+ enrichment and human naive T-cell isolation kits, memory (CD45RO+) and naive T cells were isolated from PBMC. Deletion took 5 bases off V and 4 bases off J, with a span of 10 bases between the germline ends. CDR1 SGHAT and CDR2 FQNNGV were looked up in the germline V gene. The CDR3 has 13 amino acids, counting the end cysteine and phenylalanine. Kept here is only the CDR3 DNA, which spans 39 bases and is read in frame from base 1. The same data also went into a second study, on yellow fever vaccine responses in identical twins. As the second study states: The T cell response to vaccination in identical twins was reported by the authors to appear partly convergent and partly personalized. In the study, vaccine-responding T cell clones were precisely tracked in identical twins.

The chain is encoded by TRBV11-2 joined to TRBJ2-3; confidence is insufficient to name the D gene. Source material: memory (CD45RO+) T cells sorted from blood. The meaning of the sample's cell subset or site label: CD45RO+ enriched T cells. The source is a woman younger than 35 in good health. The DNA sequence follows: TGTGCCAGCAGCCGAGGAGTGTCAGATACGCAGTATTTT. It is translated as CASSRGVSDTQYF.